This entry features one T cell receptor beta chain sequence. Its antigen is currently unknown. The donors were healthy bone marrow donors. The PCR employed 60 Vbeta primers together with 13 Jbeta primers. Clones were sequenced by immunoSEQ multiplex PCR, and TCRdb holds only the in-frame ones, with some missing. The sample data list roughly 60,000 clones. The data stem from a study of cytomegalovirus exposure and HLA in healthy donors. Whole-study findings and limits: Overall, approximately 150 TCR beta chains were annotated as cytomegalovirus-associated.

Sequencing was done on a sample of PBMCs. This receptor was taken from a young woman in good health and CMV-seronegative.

The CDR3, as DNA: TGTGCCTGGAGGCAGTGGGATACGCAGTATTTT. Translation gives CAWRQWDTQYF. This chain joins TRBV30 and TRBJ2-3, with D unresolved. Trimming removed 3 bases from V and 6 bases from J, with 7 bases in between. This CDR3 comprises 11 residues. Germline-derived CDR1 and CDR2 are GTSNPN and SVGIG (reference sequence).